This TCR beta chain appears in the sequencing data of a study of regulatory T cells in long-lasting Graves disease. There are a few counts of this clonotype. Its antigen is not known. Stated time point: newly diagnosed GD, antithyroid drugs for less than 3 months. Construction of the TCR library relied on RNA isolated from PBMCs. This CDR3 comprises 16 residues. J was trimmed by 0 bases and V by 3 bases; bases with no gene match: 6. Germline values: CDR1 SGHDT, CDR2 YYEEEE. Regarding the study as a whole: Persistent disease showed a preference for TRBV28, TRBJ1-2 and TRBJ2-5.

Researchers made TCR beta libraries by using iRepertoire HTBI primers and running Arm-PCR on CDR3 regions. TCRdb fed the multiplex PCR reads into MiXCR, producing one record per CDR3 protein. The repertoire holds about 470,000 distinct CDR3 sequences, with about a sixth as singletons. These data are also associated with another study on T cells in Graves' hyperthyroidism and ophthalmopathy.

This specimen was peripheral blood mononuclear cells (PBMCs), taken at new diagnosis, from a patient treated with antithyroid drugs. This chain links TRBV5-6 with TRBJ2-7; TRBD1 agrees at 10 bases. This TCR came from a man aged 40-55 years with Graves disease. The CDR3 sequence: CASSYRRTGGSYEQYF. Written as DNA, the CDR3 is TGTGCCAGCAGCTACCGAAGGACAGGGGGCTCCTACGAGCAGTACTTC.